This T cell receptor (beta chain) was captured in a study of blood T cells in healthy people across ages. Then a second PCR, running about 7 to 11 cycles, was carried out with a sample-barcoded 5' primer and a J-beta primer mix. TCRdb reprocessed the 5' RACE reads with MiXCR, giving one entry per CDR3 protein. This sample carries 870,000 or so distinct CDR3 sequences, more than 25% of them seen once, and the ten largest clones take 17%. This clonotype was detected only a few times. A read error may account for a junction end that differs from germline. The donors, healthy Caucasians from Russia, were aged roughly 6 to 100. The sequence was obtained from a woman aged 80 or over in good health. Specimen: blood.

CDR3 DNA sequence: TGTGCCATCGGTGAGTTCTTTCTAGCGGGGGACTCCTACGAGCAGTACTTC. Protein sequence: CAIGEFFLAGDSYEQYF. The chain uses TRBV10-3 and TRBJ2-7; 10 nucleotides agree with TRBD2. CDR1 ENHRY and CDR2 SYGVKD come from the germline V gene. The CDR3 is made up of 17 amino acids.